Below are 24 T cell receptor beta chains sequenced from a single sample in a study of cytomegalovirus exposure and HLA in healthy donors. PCR primers comprised 60 Vbeta and 13 Jbeta primers. The protocol was immunoSEQ multiplex PCR, while the TCRdb copy is restricted to in-frame clones and leaves out a portion. The repertoire consists of about 98,000 clones, with about four fifths occurring once and the leading ten covering under 4.5%. Source material: PBMCs. These receptors were obtained from a female donor in good health and CMV-seropositive.

V is TRBV6-1 and J is TRBJ1-6; 8 positions match TRBD1. The CDR3 runs 15 residues. Losses at the gene ends were 3 bases for V and 7 bases for J; bases not matched to a gene: 5. CDR1 and CDR2 (germline): MNHNS, SASEGT. The CDR3 DNA reads as TGTGCCAGCAGTGAGTTGGACAGGGTGAATTCACCCCTCCACTTT. This gives the protein CASSELDRVNSPLHF.

This clone was recorded only once. The V gene is TRBV19, the J gene TRBJ1-1, with D possibly being TRBD1 (6 bases). Between the trimmed V and J ends, which lost 9 bases and 0 bases, there was a span of 11 bases. CDR1 and CDR2 from the germline V gene are LNHDA and SQIVND (reference sequence). This CDR3 spans 13 amino acids. The CDR3 protein is CASGTQLNTEAFF. CDR3 in DNA: TGTGCCAGCGGGACACAGCTGAACACTGAAGCTTTCTTT.

The rearrangement links TRBV6-5 to TRBJ1-6; 9 bases map to TRBD1. Germline CDR1 MNHEY, CDR2 SVGAGI. V was pared by 5 bases and J by 3 bases, with 2 bases of the junction left unmatched. CDR3 size: 15 residues. The CDR3: CASSGQGIYNSPLHF. For the CDR3, the DNA is TGTGCCAGCAGTGGACAGGGGATCTATAATTCACCCCTCCACTTT.

V is TRBV6-5 and J is TRBJ2-1; 8 bases agree with TRBD1. Trimming removed 2 bases from V and 6 bases from J; junction bases left unmatched: 3. CDR3 size: 14 residues. Per the germline V gene, CDR1 is MNHEY and CDR2 is SVGAGI. Here the CDR3 DNA reads TGTGCCAGCAGTTACCCGGACAGGGCCAATGAGCAGTTCTTC. Translating gives CASSYPDRANEQFF.

This chain connects TRBV7-2 to TRBJ1-5; TRBD1 is a possible D gene (5 bases). Germline V gives CDR1 SGHTA, CDR2 FQGNSA. CDR3 length equals 17 residues. V was pared by 1 base and J by 1 base, with 14 bases between. This CDR3 reads CASSLVAGHGSNQPQHF. The CDR3 nucleotides are TGTGCCAGCAGCTTAGTGGCAGGGCATGGGAGCAATCAGCCCCAGCATTTT.

The rearrangement links TRBV7-9 to TRBJ1-2; TRBD1 matches at 12 bases. CDR1 is SEHNR and CDR2 is FQNEAQ in the germline V gene (reference sequence). This CDR3 region has 18 residues. The junction had 13 bases not matched to a gene; V was cut back by 5 bases and J by 3 bases. CDR3 sequence: CASSPWGTGGMSDYGYTF. DNA for the CDR3: TGTGCCAGCAGCCCATGGGGGACAGGGGGCATGTCGGACTATGGCTACACCTTC.

Note on this clone: An end of the junction does not agree with germline; a read error may underlie this. The V call is TRBV13, the J call TRBJ2-2, with TRBD1 matching over 7 bases. CDR1 PRHDT and CDR2 FYEKMQ come from the germline V gene (reference sequence). The CDR3 is 15 residues long. The CDR3 protein is CASSLGGRGTGELFF. CDR3 in DNA: TGTGCCAGCAGCCTAGGGGGCAGGGGCACCGGGGAGCTGTTTTTT. Variable domain in full (rest from reference TRBV13 and TRBJ2-2): AAGVIQSPRHLIKEKRETATLKCYPIPRHDTVYWYQQGPGQDPQFLISFYEKMQSDKGSIPDRFSAQQFSDYHSELNMSSLELGDSALYFCASSLGGRGTGELFFGEGSRLTVL.

Concerning this clone itself: An end of the junction differs from the germline gene, which may be a read error. The genes are TRBV20-1 and TRBJ2-1, with a tentative D call TRBD1 (6 bases). The germline gives CDR1 DFQATT, CDR2 SNEGSKA (reference sequence). The CDR3 runs to 11 residues. CDR3 residues: CHFLRGAEQFF. DNA of the CDR3: TGTCACTTCCTCAGGGGCGCCGAGCAGTTCTTC.

This chain joins TRBV13 and TRBJ1-2; 10 positions match TRBD1. Trimming removed 2 bases from V and 7 bases from J; junction bases left unmatched: 13. The CDR3 spans 17 residues. CDR1 is PRHDT, CDR2 FYEKMQ, per germline (reference sequence). The DNA for the CDR3 is TGTGCCAGCAGCTTAAAAGGGATGACAGGGGGCTCATCTGGCTACACCTTC. Its translation: CASSLKGMTGGSSGYTF.

The chain links TRBV6-1 to TRBJ1-2, with 10 bases lining up with TRBD1. CDR1 is MNHNS and CDR2 is SASEGT in the germline V gene. V was pared by 5 bases and J by 5 bases, with 2 bases of the junction left unmatched. CDR3 length: 13 residues. CDR3 loop: CASSPDRGYGYTF. The CDR3 DNA is TGTGCCAGCAGTCCGGACAGGGGGTATGGCTACACCTTC.

The chain uses TRBV29-1 and TRBJ2-3; D not resolved. Germline V CDR1 and CDR2: SQVTM, ANQGSEA. Trimming took 8 bases from V and 4 from J, leaving 7 bases between them. CDR3 length: 10 amino acids. This chain's CDR3 is CSPVADTQYF. The CDR3 DNA reads as TGCAGCCCTGTTGCAGATACGCAGTATTTT.

This clone turned up a few times. The rearrangement joins TRBV27 to TRBJ2-7; 12 bases agree with TRBD2. The CDR3 is 17 amino acids. The V gene's germline CDR1 is MNHEY and CDR2 SMNVEV (reference sequence). V trimming: 2 bases; J trimming: 2 bases; junction bases outside the gene matches: 7. The CDR3 nucleotides are TGTGCCAGCAGTTTAGGGGCCCCTAGCGGGGGGGCCTACGAGCAGTACTTC. Protein: CASSLGAPSGGAYEQYF.

This chain joins TRBV29-1 and TRBJ2-7; 9 bases line up with TRBD2. Germline trimming cut 0 bases from V and 5 bases from J; bases unmatched to any gene: 8. Germline V lookup: CDR1 SQVTM, CDR2 ANQGSEA. The CDR3 has 15 amino acids. The CDR3 region has the DNA TGCAGCGTTGAAGACCAAGGGACTAGCTACCACGAGCAGTACTTC. Amino acids: CSVEDQGTSYHEQYF.

V and J are TRBV4-1 and TRBJ2-3; 9 bases match TRBD2. This CDR3 is 17 amino acids long. The trim removed 2 bases at V and 2 bases at J, leaving 8 bases unmatched. Germline V CDR1 and CDR2: MGHRA, YSYEKL. CDR3 sequence: CASSQSGLAGNTDTQYF. The CDR3 nucleotides read TGCGCCAGCAGCCAAAGTGGGCTAGCGGGGAACACAGATACGCAGTATTTT.

This chain joins TRBV28 and TRBJ1-1; D is perhaps TRBD1 (5 bases). The V gene lost 6 bases and the J gene lost 5 bases, with 19 bases spanning the gap. CDR1 is MDHEN, CDR2 SYDVKM, per germline. The CDR3 spans 15 residues. CDR3 DNA sequence: TGTGCCAGCAGAAGAGACGGGACTCGGGGGACTGAAGCTTTCTTT. Translating it yields CASRRDGTRGTEAFF.

The CDR3 sequence is CASSPPRGWSTEAFF. As DNA, the CDR3 is TGTGCCAGCTCACCACCGAGGGGGTGGAGCACTGAAGCTTTCTTT. This chain links TRBV18 with TRBJ1-1, with a possible D match to TRBD1 (6 bases). Trimming stripped 0 bases from V and 4 bases from J, with 12 bases between. The germline gives CDR1 KGHSH, CDR2 LQKENI. The CDR3 spans 15 residues.

The rearrangement uses TRBV29-1 and TRBJ2-3, with 11 bases fitting TRBD2. J was trimmed by 3 bases and V by 7 bases; bases with no gene match: 6. From germline, CDR1 is SQVTM and CDR2 ANQGSEA. This CDR3 is built from 14 residues. The CDR3 reads CSAYSGRGTDTQYF. DNA for the CDR3: TGCAGCGCTTATAGCGGGAGGGGGACAGATACGCAGTATTTT.

The V call is TRBV7-6, the J call TRBJ1-3; possibly TRBD1 for D (5 bases). V gave up 2 bases and J gave up 0 bases, with 14 bases separating them. Germline assignment: CDR1 SGHVS and CDR2 FNYEAQ. The CDR3 contains 17 residues. CDR3 sequence (DNA): TGTGCCAGCAGCTTACAGGGCCGGCTGAGCTCTGGAAACACCATATATTTT. It yields the protein CASSLQGRLSSGNTIYF.

The rearrangement links TRBV6-6 to TRBJ1-3, with 9 bases fitting TRBD1. Germline CDR1 and CDR2: MNHNY and SVGAGI (reference sequence). Unmatched junction bases numbered 3, after V lost 3 bases and J lost 0 bases. The CDR3 is made up of 16 amino acids. The CDR3: CASSYRTGDSGNTIYF. The DNA of the CDR3 is TGTGCCAGCAGTTATAGGACAGGGGACTCTGGAAACACCATATATTTT.

The chain recombines TRBV4-2 with TRBJ2-3; 12 bases agree with TRBD2. The CDR3 covers 17 residues. The ends lost 1 base at V and 1 base at J; junction bases unmatched: 3. The germline gives CDR1 LGHNA, CDR2 YNFKEQ. In DNA, the CDR3 is TGTGCCAGCAGCCAAGGGCGACTAGCGGGGGGCACAGATACGCAGTATTTT. Protein sequence: CASSQGRLAGGTDTQYF.

The chain links TRBV30 to TRBJ2-3; tentatively, D is TRBD2 (5 bases). This CDR3 region has 14 residues. Germline loops: CDR1 GTSNPN, CDR2 SVGIG (reference sequence). V was pared by 7 bases and J by 4 bases, with 18 bases between. CDR3 in amino acids: CASGGGLGSDTQYF. CDR3 nucleotides: TGTGCCTCCGGTGGCGGGTTAGGTTCAGATACGCAGTATTTT.

The chain links TRBV5-4 to TRBJ1-5; possible D gene TRBD1, 5 bases. Germline values: CDR1 SGHNT, CDR2 YYREEE (reference sequence). The V gene lost 1 base and the J gene lost 7 bases, with 12 bases spanning the gap. This CDR3 has 14 residues. CDR3 protein: CASSLSPGNQPQHF. The CDR3, as DNA: TGTGCCAGCAGCTTGTCCCCAGGGAACCAGCCCCAGCATTTT. Looking up the rest from reference TRBV5-4 and TRBJ1-5 gives the full variable domain: ETGVTQSPTHLIKTRGQQVTLRCSSQSGHNTVSWYQQALGQGPQFIFQYYREEENGRGNFPPRFSGLQFPNYSSELNVNALELDDSALYLCASSLSPGNQPQHFGDGTRLSIL.

This chain joins TRBV10-3 and TRBJ2-2, with 7 bases that match TRBD1. The CDR3 has 12 amino acids. Germline lookup yields CDR1 ENHRY and CDR2 SYGVKD. V trimming: 6 bases; J trimming: 6 bases; junction bases outside the gene matches: 1. CDR3 nucleotide sequence: TGTGCCATCAGGGGACAGCCCGGGGAGCTGTTTTTT. Protein sequence: CAIRGQPGELFF.

This clone has more than one count but fewer than ten. The chain is built from TRBV7-9 and TRBJ1-1, with 8 bases matching TRBD1. V lost 6 bases, J lost 1 base, and 10 bases stayed unmatched. CDR1 SEHNR and CDR2 FQNEAQ come from the germline V gene (reference sequence). This CDR3 spans 16 amino acids. CDR3 coding DNA: TGTGCCAGCAGACTTTTCACTGACAGGGGGAACACTGAAGCTTTCTTT. It encodes CASRLFTDRGNTEAFF.